This T cell receptor beta chain was retrieved from a study of OX40 agonist ivuxolimab in advanced cancers. Overall study context: Partial response was recorded in three patients: one hepatocellular carcinoma and two cutaneous melanoma cases.

The germline V gene has CDR1 SGHRS and CDR2 YFSETQ. Trimming removed 4 bases at V and 3 bases at J, with 16 bases between. The CDR3 loop spans 15 amino acids. The data were produced by immunoSEQ multiplex PCR, yet TCRdb's version contains in-frame clones alone and is incomplete. The repertoire has roughly 48,000 clones, 87% of them found once; the top ten carry 9% to 12%. Autoimmune disease history or systemic immunosuppression led to patients being barred. The clonotype originates from an adult with an advanced solid tumor such as melanoma, head and neck, liver or kidney cancer. The specimen comprised CD4+ or CD8+ T cells sorted from blood, sampled in a trial of the OX40 agonist ivuxolimab. The rearrangement joins TRBV5-1 to TRBJ1-1; tentatively, D is TRBD1 (6 bases). In nucleotides, the CDR3 is TGCGCCAGCAGCGGGAACAGGGTTAAGGACACTGAAGCTTTCTTT. As protein: CASSGNRVKDTEAFF. The whole variable domain, filled in from reference TRBV5-1 and TRBJ1-1, reads KAGVTQTPRYLIKTRGQQVTLSCSPISGHRSVSWYQQTPGQGLQFLFEYFSETQRNKGNFPGRFSGRQFSNSRSEMNVSTLELGDSALYLCASSGNRVKDTEAFFGQGTRLTVV.